Shown below are 28 T cell receptor beta chains from a single sample sequenced in a study of T cell responses to AZD1222 COVID-19 vaccine. The method was immunoSEQ multiplex PCR; TCRdb's version includes in-frame clones alone and lacks a portion of them. The sample lists about 120,000 clones; approximately 93% were seen once. The specimen was peripheral blood, collected on day 0 of AZD1222 vaccination. These receptors were collected from an adult in good health.

The chain employs TRBV19 and TRBJ2-3; D remains ambiguous. Germline V lookup: CDR1 LNHDA, CDR2 SQIVND (reference sequence). This CDR3 is 13 amino acids long. The germline V and J ends were trimmed by 4 bases and 0 bases, with 5 bases remaining between them. This chain's CDR3 is CASSSDSTDTQYF. Written as DNA, the CDR3 is TGTGCCAGTAGTAGCGACAGCACAGATACGCAGTATTTT.

The V gene is TRBV6-2 or TRBV6-3, the J gene TRBJ2-7; 13 bases agree with TRBD2. J gave up 0 bases and V 4 bases, and 12 bases lay outside the gene matches. CDR1 is MNHEY, CDR2 SVGEGT, per germline. There are 19 residues in the CDR3. CDR3 in amino acids: CASSSGLAGTVSLSYEQYF. CDR3 bases: TGTGCCAGCAGTTCGGGACTAGCGGGGACGGTGTCACTCTCCTACGAGCAGTACTTC.

This sequence joins TRBV6-2 or TRBV6-3 and TRBJ2-2; no clear D. The CDR3 contains 14 residues. Trimming cost V 2 bases and J 6 bases, with 10 bases left between them. The germline gives CDR1 MNHEY, CDR2 SVGEGT. In DNA form, the CDR3 reads TGTGCCAGCAGTTACACGCAGGTTGCCGGGGAGCTGTTTTTT. It specifies CASSYTQVAGELFF.

The rearrangement links TRBV10-3 to TRBJ2-2; maybe TRBD2 (5 bases). V lost 6 bases and J lost 4, with 12 bases in between. CDR3 length equals 14 residues. Per the germline V gene, CDR1 is ENHRY and CDR2 is SYGVKD. The CDR3 coding sequence is TGTGCCATCAGAACCGGGGTGGGCACCGGGGAGCTGTTTTTT. Encoded protein: CAIRTGVGTGELFF.

The chain joins TRBV9 to TRBJ2-7, with 8 bases identical to TRBD1. Germline V gives CDR1 SGDLS, CDR2 YYNGEE. V lost 2 bases and J lost 3; bases outside the gene matches: 4. CDR3 length: 14 residues. The DNA of the CDR3 is TGTGCCAGCAGCGTGAGGACAGGGAACTACGAGCAGTACTTC. As protein: CASSVRTGNYEQYF.

The chain is built from TRBV24-1 and TRBJ1-4; D is undetermined. The V gene lost 4 bases and the J gene lost 3 bases, with 14 bases spanning the gap. CDR3 length: 16 residues. Germline V CDR1 and CDR2: KGHDR, SFDVKD. CDR3 sequence (DNA): TGTGCCACCAGTGACCGGGCCCCCCCCGCTAATGAAAAACTGTTTTTT. This sequence encodes CATSDRAPPANEKLFF.

The J gene is TRBJ2-1, the V gene TRBV27; TRBD2 matches 9 bases. Unmatched junction bases numbered 6, after V lost 2 bases and J lost 7 bases. The CDR3 sequence is 15 residues long. The germline CDR1 and CDR2 sequences are MNHEY and SMNVEV (reference sequence). The chain's CDR3 is CASSLGTSQWNEQFF. CDR3 nucleotides: TGTGCCAGCAGTTTAGGGACTAGCCAATGGAATGAGCAGTTCTTC.

The chain couples TRBV11-2 to TRBJ2-1; 10 bases fit TRBD1. Germline values: CDR1 SGHAT, CDR2 FQNNGV. Trimming at V came to 6 bases and at J to 2 bases, leaving 4 bases not matched to a gene. The CDR3 spans 15 residues. In DNA form, the CDR3 reads TGTGCCAGCAGACTGACAGGGGGCCCCTACAATGAGCAGTTCTTC. It encodes CASRLTGGPYNEQFF.

This sequence joins TRBV27 and TRBJ1-4, with 9 bases identical to TRBD1. Germline CDR1 reads MNHEY; CDR2 reads SMNVEV (reference sequence). The V and J ends lost 10 bases and 5 bases, in that order; junction bases with no gene match: 8. The CDR3 is 14 residues long. CDR3 sequence reads: CATKIGTGNEKLFF. In DNA form, the CDR3 reads TGTGCCACCAAGATCGGGACAGGGAATGAAAAACTGTTTTTT.

The chain is built from TRBV2 and TRBJ1-1, with D hard to call. CDR1 and CDR2 from the germline V gene are SNHLY and FYNNEI. The CDR3 loop spans 11 amino acids. V was cut by 4 bases and J by 5 bases, with 5 bases left in between. In DNA form, the CDR3 reads TGTGCCAGCAGTGGGGGAACTGAAGCTTTCTTT. It codes for CASSGGTEAFF.

The chain carries TRBV19 and TRBJ1-5, with TRBD1 as a possible D gene (5 bases). The V and J ends lost 7 bases and 3 bases respectively, with 16 bases between them. The CDR3 totals 15 residues. CDR1 and CDR2 from the germline V gene are LNHDA and SQIVND (reference sequence). The CDR3 DNA reads TGTGCCAGTACGGGACGCCGCTCCCCCAATCAGCCCCAGCATTTT. Protein product: CASTGRRSPNQPQHF.

In nucleotides, the CDR3 is TGTGCCAGCACCAAACAGGGGGTCTCCTACAATGAGCAGTTCTTC. It translates to CASTKQGVSYNEQFF. The rearrangement joins TRBV2 to TRBJ2-1; 8 positions match TRBD1. The CDR3 extends over 15 amino acids. CDR1 is SNHLY, CDR2 FYNNEI, per germline. J lost 0 bases, V lost 7 bases, and 5 bases had no gene match.

This rearrangement joins TRBV6-5 to TRBJ1-2; 7 bases match TRBD1. The CDR3 contains 15 residues. Per germline, CDR1 MNHEY and CDR2 SVGAGI. V dropped 2 bases and J dropped 6; count of bases not matched to a gene: 9. CDR3: CASSYTYRQGHGYTF. CDR3 DNA: TGTGCCAGCAGTTACACGTATCGACAGGGCCATGGCTACACCTTC.

The rearrangement joins TRBV30 to TRBJ2-1; 7 nucleotides agree with TRBD2. V gave up 2 bases and J gave up 7 bases; unmatched junction bases: 8. This CDR3 has 14 amino acids. Germline assignment: CDR1 GTSNPN and CDR2 SVGIG (reference sequence). CDR3 sequence: CAWSRLAPVNEQFF. The CDR3 DNA reads TGTGCCTGGAGTCGACTAGCTCCGGTTAATGAGCAGTTCTTC. The variable domain in full, with the rest retrieved from reference TRBV30 and TRBJ2-1, is SQTIHQWPATLVQPVGSPLSLECTVEGTSNPNLYWYRQAAGRGLQLLFYSVGIGQISSEVPQNLSASRPQDRQFILSSKKLLLSDSGFYLCAWSRLAPVNEQFFGPGTRLTVL.

The CDR3, as DNA: TGTGCCAGCAGCCAAACCAGGAGCTCTGGAAACACCATATATTTT. Translated, it gives CASSQTRSSGNTIYF. The V call is TRBV3-1 (or the pseudogene TRBV3-2), the J call TRBJ1-3; D not certain. In germline, CDR1 is LGHDT, CDR2 YNNKEL (reference sequence). Trimming removed 2 bases at V and 0 bases at J, with 8 bases between. This CDR3 region has 15 residues.

The chain joins TRBV5-1 to TRBJ2-1; 10 bases align to TRBD2. CDR3 size: 16 residues. Germline V gives CDR1 SGHRS, CDR2 YFSETQ. Trimming cost V 2 bases and J 3 bases; bases outside gene matches: 5. CDR3 sequence reads: CASSFSGGTLYNEQFF. CDR3 nucleotide sequence: TGCGCCAGCAGCTTTAGCGGGGGGACCCTCTACAATGAGCAGTTCTTC.

V is TRBV7-6 and J is TRBJ2-1, with 8 bases fitting TRBD1. The V gene end was trimmed by 5 bases and the J gene end by 7 bases; junction bases not matched to a gene: 10. Germline CDR1 reads SGHVS; CDR2 reads FNYEAQ. This CDR3 is built from 15 residues. CDR3 coding DNA: TGTGCCAGCAGCCCCAGGGGGCTGGATGGAAATGAGCAGTTCTTC. Its translation: CASSPRGLDGNEQFF.

The J gene is TRBJ2-3, the V gene TRBV7-3, with 9 bases aligning to TRBD2. From germline, CDR1 is SGHTA and CDR2 FQGTGA. V was clipped by 6 bases and J by 2 bases; unmatched bases: 12. This CDR3 spans 17 amino acids. CDR3 sequence reads: CASSQLLLAGPTDTQYF. The CDR3 coding sequence is TGTGCCAGCAGTCAATTACTCCTAGCGGGGCCCACAGATACGCAGTATTTT.

The rearrangement links TRBV18 to TRBJ1-3; the match to TRBD1 covers 7 bases. V gave up 3 bases and J gave up 4 bases; unmatched junction bases: 18. CDR3 length: 19 residues. CDR1 and CDR2 (germline): KGHSH, LQKENI. The CDR3 sequence: CASSPISPRAGGAGNTIYF. Written as DNA, the CDR3 is TGTGCCAGCTCACCGATCTCCCCCCGGGCAGGGGGGGCAGGAAACACCATATATTTT.

V gene TRBV19 combines with J gene TRBJ2-3; no definite D call. The CDR3 is 14 amino acids. V was cut by 5 bases and J by 2 bases, with 11 bases left in between. CDR1 and CDR2 from the germline V gene are LNHDA and SQIVND (reference sequence). The CDR3 spells CASSESQITDTQYF. The CDR3 region has the DNA TGTGCCAGTAGTGAGTCGCAGATCACAGATACGCAGTATTTT.

This clone was observed once. V gene TRBV24-1 combines with J gene TRBJ1-2, with TRBD1 matching 8 bases. Germline trimming cut 2 bases from V and 2 bases from J; bases unmatched to any gene: 3. Germline CDR1 and CDR2: KGHDR and SFDVKD. There are 15 residues in the CDR3. The CDR3 protein is CATSDSRQGNYGYTF. For the CDR3, the DNA is TGTGCCACCAGTGATTCTAGACAGGGGAACTATGGCTACACCTTC.

This rearrangement joins TRBV2 to TRBJ2-1; TRBD2 might be the D (5 bases). V was pared by 4 bases and J by 6 bases, with 16 bases between. The CDR3 covers 15 residues. Germline V lookup: CDR1 SNHLY, CDR2 FYNNEI. The CDR3 loop is CASSVGLFEGNEQFF. DNA of the CDR3: TGTGCCAGCAGTGTGGGTCTCTTCGAGGGCAATGAGCAGTTCTTC.

J is TRBJ1-2 and V is TRBV5-4; D is unclear. This CDR3 is built from 15 residues. The V gene's germline CDR1 is SGHNT and CDR2 YYREEE (reference sequence). V was shortened by 4 bases and J by 1 base, with 14 bases between the two germline ends. The CDR3 DNA reads as TGTGCCAGCAGCCTCCGAGAGTGGGGTAACTATGGCTACACCTTC. This codes for CASSLREWGNYGYTF.

The rearrangement joins TRBV4-3 to TRBJ1-5; possible D gene TRBD1, 5 bases. Per germline, CDR1 LGHNA and CDR2 YSLEER. V was clipped by 0 bases and J by 3 bases, with 9 bases between them. This CDR3 spans 15 amino acids. The CDR3 bases are TGCGCCAGCAGCCAAGAATTTGGGGCCAATCAGCCCCAGCATTTT. This encodes CASSQEFGANQPQHF.

This clone was observed a single time. The rearrangement links TRBV19 to TRBJ2-2, with unresolved D. The CDR3 consists of 13 residues. V gave up 2 bases and J gave up 7 bases, with 8 bases separating them. Germline assignment: CDR1 LNHDA and CDR2 SQIVND (reference sequence). This CDR3 reads CASSIRGVGELFF. CDR3 bases: TGTGCCAGTAGTATACGTGGCGTCGGGGAGCTGTTTTTT. The complete variable domain, with remaining parts taken from reference TRBV19 and TRBJ2-2, reads DGGITQSPKYLFRKEGQNVTLSCEQNLNHDAMYWYRQDPGQGLRLIYYSQIVNDFQKGDIAEGYSVSREKKESFPLTVTSAQKNPTAFYLCASSIRGVGELFFGEGSRLTVL.

The chain joins TRBV6-1 to TRBJ2-7; TRBD1 matches at 7 bases. This CDR3 is built from 14 residues. Per the germline V gene, CDR1 is MNHNS and CDR2 is SASEGT. The J segment lost 6 bases and the V segment lost 2 bases, leaving 7 bases of the junction unmatched. The CDR3 loop reads CASSERRGYVEQYF. DNA of the CDR3: TGTGCCAGCAGTGAACGCAGGGGGTACGTCGAGCAGTACTTC.

The V call is TRBV4-1, the J call TRBJ1-2; no reliable D call. Germline V gives CDR1 MGHRA, CDR2 YSYEKL. CDR3 length equals 15 residues. V was clipped by 0 bases and J by 0 bases, with 8 bases between them. CDR3 protein: CASSQDEDTNYGYTF. The DNA for the CDR3 is TGCGCCAGCAGCCAAGATGAAGACACTAACTATGGCTACACCTTC.

The V and J genes are TRBV18 and TRBJ1-6; 8 bases are shared with TRBD1. In germline, CDR1 is KGHSH, CDR2 LQKENI. This CDR3 comprises 16 residues. V was clipped by 6 bases and J by 8 bases; unmatched bases: 12. CDR3 bases: TGTGCCAGCTCCTACAGACAGGGGCTAAGCGATTCACCCCTCCACTTT. Protein product: CASSYRQGLSDSPLHF.